This passage covers 11 T cell receptor beta chains from one sample sequenced in a study of blood T cell repertoires in COVID-19. TCRdb's table, derived via immunoSEQ multiplex PCR, lists solely in-frame clones and lacks some. The table lists some 240,000 clones, around 90% of them singletons. The sequenced sample was peripheral blood. Receptors were obtained from a woman in her fifties or sixties with COVID-19, enrolled during active disease.

The chain employs TRBV3-1 (or the pseudogene TRBV3-2) and TRBJ1-4; no firm D call. The length of the CDR3 is 15 residues. The germline V gene has CDR1 LGHDT and CDR2 YNNKEL (reference sequence). Trimming left V 0 bases short and J 10 bases short, with 15 bases between. The CDR3 is CASSQDLGNGRKLFF. The DNA of the CDR3 is TGTGCCAGCAGCCAAGATCTAGGTAACGGTAGAAAACTGTTTTTT.

This rearrangement joins TRBV3-1 (or the pseudogene TRBV3-2) to TRBJ2-1; 7 bases line up with TRBD2. This CDR3 has 16 residues. Unmatched junction bases numbered 6, after V lost 0 bases and J lost 4 bases. Germline lookup yields CDR1 LGHDT and CDR2 YNNKEL (reference sequence). CDR3 DNA: TGTGCCAGCAGCCAAGAATCGCCTAGCGGATACAATGAGCAGTTCTTC. Its translation: CASSQESPSGYNEQFF.

The chain joins TRBV12-5 to TRBJ1-1, with D maybe TRBD1 (6 bases). Germline V gene sequence: CDR1 LGHNT, CDR2 FRNRAP. CDR3 length: 13 residues. Trimming shortened V by 5 bases and J by 10 bases, and 17 bases separated the two germline ends. CDR3 residues: CASGQGTSTGAFF. CDR3 nucleotides: TGTGCTAGTGGTCAGGGGACCTCAACGGGAGCTTTCTTT.

This chain links TRBV6-2 or TRBV6-3 with TRBJ2-2, with a possible D match to TRBD1 (6 bases). V lost 6 bases and J lost 4, with 18 bases in between. The length of the CDR3 is 16 residues. Germline-derived CDR1 and CDR2 are MNHEY and SVGEGT. The CDR3 sequence is CASSPLGASGTGELFF. CDR3 DNA: TGTGCCAGCAGCCCTCTGGGGGCCTCGGGCACCGGGGAGCTGTTTTTT.

The rearrangement joins TRBV30 to TRBJ2-2, with TRBD1 identical over 9 bases. J gave up 2 bases and V 3 bases, and 7 bases lay outside the gene matches. The length of the CDR3 is 16 residues. CDR1 is GTSNPN, CDR2 SVGIG, per germline (reference sequence). The CDR3 DNA sequence: TGTGCCTGGAGCACCAAGGGACAGGGCAACACCGGGGAGCTGTTTTTT. Protein: CAWSTKGQGNTGELFF.

The rearrangement links TRBV7-2 to TRBJ1-1; possible D gene TRBD1, 6 bases. The V and J ends lost 6 bases and 4 bases respectively, with 15 bases between them. CDR1 and CDR2 (germline): SGHTA, FQGNSA. The CDR3 loop spans 14 amino acids. The CDR3 coding sequence is TGTGCCAGCAGTTACAACAGGGCGGGCACTGAAGCTTTCTTT. This encodes CASSYNRAGTEAFF.

The CDR3 DNA sequence: TGCGCCAGCAGTTTTCGACCCCGACTAGCGGGGGTCAACACCGGGGAGCTGTTTTTT. Its translation is CASSFRPRLAGVNTGELFF. The V gene is TRBV5-1, the J gene TRBJ2-2; 12 bases are a match to TRBD2. The J segment lost 2 bases and the V segment lost 5 bases, leaving 13 bases of the junction unmatched. The CDR3 runs 19 residues. Germline V gene sequence: CDR1 SGHRS, CDR2 YFSETQ.

The V call is TRBV6-5, the J call TRBJ2-2; 8 nucleotides match TRBD2. The V gene's germline CDR1 is MNHEY and CDR2 SVGAGI. The CDR3 extends over 15 amino acids. Trimming removed 8 bases from V and 2 bases from J; junction bases left unmatched: 7. This CDR3 reads CASLSGTSNTGELFF. CDR3 sequence (DNA): TGTGCCAGCTTAAGCGGGACTAGTAACACCGGGGAGCTGTTTTTT.

This chain uses TRBV7-2 with TRBJ1-2; a possible D gene is TRBD1 (5 bases). Trimming shortened V by 1 base and J by 8 bases, and 11 bases separated the two germline ends. This CDR3 is 13 amino acids long. Germline V gene lookup returns CDR1 SGHTA and CDR2 FQGNSA. CDR3 nucleotide sequence: TGTGCCAGCAGCTTAGGGGGCGCGCAGGGCTACACCTTC. Translated: CASSLGGAQGYTF.

V and J are TRBV5-1 and TRBJ2-5; 10 bases line up with TRBD2. The CDR3 is 16 amino acids. Germline values: CDR1 SGHRS, CDR2 YFSETQ. V lost 0 bases and J lost 5; bases outside the gene matches: 7. CDR3 sequence (DNA): TGCGCCAGCAGCTTGGGGGCTAGCGGGGGCCTGGAGACCCAGTACTTC. Its translation: CASSLGASGGLETQYF.

The V and J genes are TRBV14 and TRBJ2-3, with D perhaps TRBD2 (5 bases). The V and J ends lost 5 bases and 2 bases respectively, with 20 bases between them. This CDR3 is 17 amino acids long. Germline CDR1 SGHDN, CDR2 FVKESK. This CDR3 reads CASSTRRTFPDTDTQYF. Here the CDR3 DNA reads TGTGCCAGCAGCACCCGCCGGACTTTCCCAGACACAGATACGCAGTATTTT.